Below, one TCR beta chain is given with its context. Its antigen remains undetermined. No base-level quality is on record; no much larger clone is a single base apart. This specimen belongs to a study of blood T cell repertoires in COVID-19 (dated by TCRdb to about 2020). About the investigation overall: Samples from collaborators originated in the United States, Italy and Spain and spanned both the acute and convalescent phases of COVID-19. The material from the prospective study consisted of cDNA or gDNA derived from T cells, B-cell-depleted T cells, or PBMCs. Subjects who had been exposed to COVID-19, were actively infected with it, or had recovered from it provided the deeply sampled blood TCRbeta repertoires that made up the dataset. The repertoires were made available in a free public database intended to serve as a resource for research on the immune response to SARS-CoV-2. The samples were drawn from two sources: the first 160 participants of the ongoing ImmuneRACE study, and some 1,300 subjects contributed by 6 global collaborators. The sample metadata nearly always contained a de-identified subject ID, COVID-19 status, age in years and sex. Where available, HLA class I and class II types were obtained from metadata supplied by the sample provider rather than from assay-based typing.

Here is what the overall study found, with its caveats: Clinical and demographic metadata were provided uncurated, with the amount varying by source and participant.

Collaborating institutions collected whole blood in K2EDTA tubes following their own protocols. For TCRbeta analysis, collaborators shipped samples as frozen whole blood, isolated PBMCs, or DNA extracted from either of those sample types. TCRbeta CDR3 regions were amplified from genomic DNA by means of the immunoSEQ Assay, a bias-controlled multiplex PCR. Processing in the source paper ran as follows. The number of nucleated cells in each sample was estimated from the amplification of reference gene primers within the assay. To quantify the absolute abundance of each unique TCRbeta CDR3 rearrangement, sequence reads were collapsed and filtered. For each sample, productive Simpson clonality was calculated by taking the square root of Simpson's diversity index across productive rearrangements. TCRdb took this table from immuneACCESS and kept in-frame rearrangements with V and J called. Such tables lack part of the clones; where checked against another copy, unresolved V genes explain under half of the gap, and the rest is unexplained. The DNA gave D and trimming, while V, J and clone size come from that table. Counted in this sample were about 62,000 clones; 76% of them appeared once. Around 6.4% of the sample comes from the top ten.

This TCR derives from a woman in her forties or fifties with active or convalescent COVID-19. Sequencing was carried out using peripheral blood.

The nucleotide sequence is TGTGCCAGCAGCCAAGGACAGAACTATGGCTACACCTTC. Its amino acids are CASSQGQNYGYTF. Here the chain combines TRBV4-2 and TRBJ1-2, and possibly TRBD1, on 5 matching bases. CDR3 length: 13 amino acids, cysteine to phenylalanine. CDR3 DNA only is kept here, 39 bases in frame from base 1. V is shortened by 1 base, J by 2 bases, and the region joining them spans 5 bases. Looking up the germline V gene yields CDR1 LGHNA and CDR2 YNFKEQ.